Shown below are 21 T cell receptor beta chains from a single sample sequenced in a study of CD8 T cells in Susac syndrome. Random hexamers served to reverse transcribe roughly 0.5 to 1 ug RNA. Each CDR3 protein is one row after TCRdb ran MiXCR on the immunoSEQ multiplex PCR reads. The profile covers fewer than 200,000 distinct CDR3 sequences, with around 93% appearing a single time and 0.1% to 0.12% taken by the ten largest. Sequenced input: CD4+ T cells from PBMCs. These receptors all come from a human donor in good health.

The chain carries TRBV28 and TRBJ1-6, with D perhaps TRBD1 (6 bases). Germline values: CDR1 MDHEN, CDR2 SYDVKM. The V end was cut by 3 bases, the J end by 13 bases, with 10 bases between. The CDR3 is made up of 12 amino acids. The CDR3 DNA sequence: TGTGCCAGCAGTTTTTTGGGGGCCCCCCTCCACTTT. Its protein product is CASSFLGAPLHF.

The V gene is TRBV29-1, the J gene TRBJ1-2; 11 bases are shared with TRBD1. The CDR3 has 11 amino acids. CDR1 is SQVTM, CDR2 ANQGSEA, per germline. CDR3 in DNA: TGCAGTGGGGGACAGGGGGATGGCTACACCTTC. Its translation: CSGGQGDGYTF. The full variable domain, in which reference TRBV29-1 and TRBJ1-2 provide the parts outside the CDR3, is SAVISQKPSRDICQRGTSLTIQCQVDSQVTMMFWYRQQPGQSLTLIATANQGSEATYESGFVIDKFPISRPNLTFSTLTVSNMSPEDSSIYLCSGGQGDGYTFGSGTRLTVV.

The gene calls are TRBV5-1 and TRBJ2-7; TRBD2 might be the D (5 bases). V was pared by 7 bases and J by 4 bases, with 21 bases between. Per germline, CDR1 SGHRS and CDR2 YFSETQ. The CDR3 contains 15 residues. CDR3 DNA: TGCGCCAGCTCAAGGGAGACACAAAATCGATACGAGCAGTACTTC. Protein product: CASSRETQNRYEQYF.

The rearrangement joins TRBV7-9 to TRBJ1-4; 10 nucleotides align to TRBD1. The CDR3 contains 13 residues. Trimming removed 6 bases from V and 8 bases from J; junction bases left unmatched: 3. Germline assignment: CDR1 SEHNR and CDR2 FQNEAQ (reference sequence). CDR3 DNA: TGTGCCAGCAGGGCGGGACAGGGGGAAAAACTGTTTTTT. Translated, it gives CASRAGQGEKLFF.

The chain uses TRBV2 and TRBJ2-2, with D maybe TRBD2 (6 bases). This CDR3 spans 14 amino acids. Per germline, CDR1 SNHLY and CDR2 FYNNEI. V lost 4 bases and J lost 7, with 13 bases in between. CDR3 protein: CASSGRGLDGELFF. DNA for the CDR3: TGTGCCAGCAGTGGGAGGGGTTTGGACGGGGAGCTGTTTTTT.

The rearrangement links TRBV7-2 to TRBJ1-5; D is possibly TRBD1 (5 bases). There are 15 residues in the CDR3. Trimming left V 6 bases short and J 4 bases short, with 16 bases between. The germline V gene has CDR1 SGHTA and CDR2 FQGNSA. The CDR3 here is CASRQESGSNQPQHF. As DNA, the CDR3 is TGTGCCAGCAGACAGGAGAGTGGTTCGAATCAGCCCCAGCATTTT.

This sequence joins TRBV6-6 and TRBJ2-3; D remains unclear. Germline lookup yields CDR1 MNHNY and CDR2 SVGAGI (reference sequence). The CDR3 is 11 residues long. The V end lost 2 bases, the J end lost 10 bases, and 7 bases lay between the germline ends. CDR3: CASSYLSAQYF. The CDR3 DNA reads as TGTGCCAGCAGTTACCTTAGTGCGCAGTATTTT.

V is TRBV4-1 and J is TRBJ2-3; D could derive from TRBD1 or TRBD2 (5 bases each). V gave up 1 base and J gave up 10 bases, with 18 bases separating them. The CDR3 length is 15 residues. CDR1 MGHRA and CDR2 YSYEKL come from the germline V gene. CDR3 amino acids: CASSQVVGARDPQYF. CDR3 nucleotides: TGCGCCAGCAGCCAAGTGGTCGGGGCCCGAGACCCGCAGTATTTT.

The chain recombines TRBV6-5 with TRBJ2-7, with D possibly being TRBD2 (7 bases). Trimming cost V 2 bases and J 1 base, with 18 bases left between them. The germline gives CDR1 MNHEY, CDR2 SVGAGI. This CDR3 has 17 amino acids. DNA for the CDR3: TGTGCCAGCAGTTACGGGGGGGCACCCTTACCTTCCTACGAGCAGTACTTC. Protein sequence: CASSYGGAPLPSYEQYF.

The rearrangement links TRBV1 to TRBJ2-1; the table's D call TRBD1 went unverified against the DNA. TRBV1 is listed as a pseudogene. The CDR3 is 16 amino acids. The CDR3 DNA sequence: TGCACCAGCAGCTCAGCGGGGCGAGAATCCTACAATGAGCAGTTCTTC. As protein: CTSSSAGRESYNEQFF.

This chain connects TRBV24-1 to TRBJ2-3; 15 bases align to TRBD2. CDR1 and CDR2 from the germline V gene are KGHDR and SFDVKD. Trimming removed 9 bases from V and 3 bases from J; junction bases left unmatched: 6. The CDR3 runs to 16 residues. The CDR3 loop is CATSPGLAGGTDTQYF. CDR3 sequence (DNA): TGTGCCACCTCCCCAGGACTAGCGGGGGGGACAGATACGCAGTATTTT.

In DNA, the CDR3 is TGTGCCAGCAGCCAAGATCGTCACCCCCGGGCAAGCTACAATGAGCAGTTCTTC. Residues: CASSQDRHPRASYNEQFF. The chain recombines TRBV3-1 with TRBJ2-1; D not certain. The V gene's germline CDR1 is LGHDT and CDR2 YNNKEL (reference sequence). The CDR3 is 18 amino acids. V was pared by 0 bases and J by 3 bases, with 18 bases between.

This clonotype was seen once. V usage is TRBV5-1 and J usage is TRBJ2-2; D gene unclear. The CDR3 is 13 residues long. Between the trimmed V and J ends, which lost 4 bases and 6 bases, there was a span of 10 bases. Per the germline V gene, CDR1 is SGHRS and CDR2 is YFSETQ. CDR3 coding DNA: TGCGCCAGCAGCCGGACCGTCCCCGGGGAGCTGTTTTTT. This gives the protein CASSRTVPGELFF.

The chain has TRBV20-1 and TRBJ2-3, with D unresolved. Germline CDR1 reads DFQATT; CDR2 reads SNEGSKA (reference sequence). Between the trimmed V and J ends, which lost 3 bases and 6 bases, there was a span of 10 bases. The CDR3 has 12 amino acids. The DNA for the CDR3 is TGCAGTGCTAGCGGTTTGACTGATACGCAGTATTTT. This codes for CSASGLTDTQYF.

J is TRBJ2-7 and V is TRBV5-1; tentative D call: TRBD2 (5 bases). V shed 3 bases and J shed 7 bases, with 23 bases lying between them. The CDR3 covers 16 residues. Germline-derived CDR1 and CDR2 are SGHRS and YFSETQ. This chain's CDR3 is CASSSTGNPVVGEQYF. The CDR3 DNA reads TGCGCCAGCAGCTCGACGGGGAACCCCGTCGTAGGGGAGCAGTACTTC.

The J gene is TRBJ2-5, the V gene TRBV12-5, with 10 positions matching TRBD1. This CDR3 has 17 amino acids. Trimming at V came to 1 base and at J to 1 base, leaving 6 bases not matched to a gene. Germline V gene sequence: CDR1 LGHNT, CDR2 FRNRAP. The CDR3, as DNA: TGTGCTAGTGGTTTGGCCACCGGGACAGGGGTCCAAGAGACCCAGTACTTC. Its protein product is CASGLATGTGVQETQYF.

V is TRBV6-1 and J is TRBJ2-1; a weak D match, TRBD1 (5 bases). V lost 3 bases, J lost 2 bases, and 17 bases lay in between. Per the germline V gene, CDR1 is MNHNS and CDR2 is SASEGT. The CDR3 has 17 residues. The CDR3 DNA is TGTGCCAGCAGTGAGGCAATGACAGATCCTGCCTACAATGAGCAGTTCTTC. Amino acid sequence: CASSEAMTDPAYNEQFF.

This chain joins TRBV11-2 and TRBJ1-2; 11 nucleotides align to TRBD1. With V trimmed by 2 bases and J by 3 bases, 2 bases remained unmatched. The CDR3 covers 15 residues. Germline V gene data show CDR1 as SGHAT and CDR2 as FQNNGV. In DNA, the CDR3 is TGTGCCAGCAGCTTATCGGGACAGGGGGACTATGGCTACACCTTC. It translates to CASSLSGQGDYGYTF.

V usage is TRBV6-2 or TRBV6-3 and J usage is TRBJ2-5; 7 bases line up with TRBD2. This CDR3 has 14 amino acids. Trimming took 5 bases from V and 5 from J; bases not matched to a gene: 8. Germline V lookup: CDR1 MNHEY, CDR2 SVGEGT. The CDR3 protein is CASSKTSFGETQYF. The CDR3 nucleotides read TGTGCCAGCAGTAAGACTAGCTTTGGGGAGACCCAGTACTTC.

The chain carries TRBV3-1 and TRBJ2-5; D possibly corresponds to TRBD1 (6 bases). The CDR3 is made up of 14 amino acids. Germline V gene sequence: CDR1 LGHDT, CDR2 YNNKEL (reference sequence). V dropped 1 base and J dropped 4 bases, with 10 bases sitting between them. CDR3 protein: CASSQAGRGETQYF. The DNA for the CDR3 is TGTGCCAGCAGCCAAGCGGGCAGGGGAGAGACCCAGTACTTC.

This sequence joins TRBV10-2 and TRBJ1-5; 9 bases fit TRBD1. The CDR3 has 17 residues. V lost 4 bases and J lost 6; bases outside the gene matches: 13. Germline V gives CDR1 WSHSY, CDR2 SAAADI. The DNA for the CDR3 is TGCGCCAGCAGTGGCACCGGGACAGGGTTTACTAGTCAGCCCCAGCATTTT. It yields the protein CASSGTGTGFTSQPQHF.